This T cell receptor beta chain was sequenced in a study of CD8+CD57+ T cells in acquired aplastic anemia. An expansion of CD8+CD57+ cells by flow cytometry had been shown in patients chosen for sequencing. In all patients, the disease was severe acquired aplastic anemia. Researchers used genomic DNA as the template to profile TCR beta VDJ and CDR3. One entry per CDR3 protein, called by TCRdb with MiXCR from the reads. The table shows over 250,000 distinct CDR3 sequences, with 45% to 65% occurring only once. Study-level points and caveats: Some 28 CD8+ CDR3 sequences occurred in both the patients and the controls.

This clonotype was observed many times. Its antigen is currently unknown. CDR1 and CDR2 (germline): LGHDT, YNNKEL (reference sequence). This CDR3 contains 14 residues. The V end was cut by 2 bases, the J end by 1 base, with 6 bases between. The specimen sequenced was sorted CD4+, CD8+, or CD8+CD57+ T cells (not recorded which) from PBMCs. The sequence came from a human donor with aplastic anemia. J is TRBJ1-3 and V is TRBV3-1; TRBD1 is a possible D gene (5 bases). In DNA form, the CDR3 reads TGTGCCAGCAGCCAAACAGGTTCTGGAAACACCATATATTTT. This sequence encodes CASSQTGSGNTIYF.